Listed here is a single T cell receptor (beta chain). The sample is drawn from a study of blood T cell repertoires in COVID-19. V dropped 1 base and J dropped 5; count of bases not matched to a gene: 2. Germline CDR1 and CDR2: LGHNT and FRNRAP. This CDR3 is 15 amino acids long. The repertoire was sequenced with immunoSEQ multiplex PCR; TCRdb's copy has only in-frame clones and lacks some. The sample lists some 120,000 clones, around four fifths occurring once. Material for sequencing was peripheral blood. V and J are TRBV12-5 and TRBJ2-5; 12 bases align to TRBD1. The clonotype comes from an elderly man with active or convalescent COVID-19. The DNA for the CDR3 is TGTGCTAGTGGTTTGGGGGGGACAGGGGGCGAGACCCAGTACTTC. Protein sequence: CASGLGGTGGETQYF.